Shown below are 11 T cell receptor beta chains from a single sample sequenced in a study of OX40 agonist ivuxolimab in advanced cancers. Repertoires were generated with immunoSEQ multiplex PCR, while TCRdb's copy carries only in-frame clones and drops some. The data show about 60,000 clones, about 89% seen once. Sample: CD4+ or CD8+ T cells sorted from blood, taken in a trial of the OX40 agonist ivuxolimab. Receptor source: an adult with an advanced solid tumor such as melanoma, head and neck, liver or kidney cancer.

J is TRBJ1-5 and V is TRBV6-5; D may be TRBD1 (6 bases). Germline V gives CDR1 MNHEY, CDR2 SVGAGI. V lost 0 bases and J 2 bases, leaving 8 bases between the germline ends. The CDR3 runs 15 residues. This chain's CDR3 is CASSYSHRGNQPQHF. The CDR3 nucleotides are TGTGCCAGCAGTTACTCCCACAGGGGCAATCAGCCCCAGCATTTT.

The genes are TRBV25-1 and TRBJ2-7; D is tentatively TRBD1 or TRBD2 (5 bases each). This CDR3 comprises 13 residues. V shed 5 bases and J shed 2 bases, with 10 bases lying between them. Per germline, CDR1 MGHDK and CDR2 SYGVNS. This CDR3 reads CASSKGTPYEQYF. The CDR3 bases are TGTGCCAGCAGTAAAGGGACCCCCTACGAGCAGTACTTC.

The chain joins TRBV11-2 to TRBJ2-5; D not resolved. CDR1 and CDR2 (germline): SGHAT, FQNNGV. Deletions cut 7 bases from V and 2 bases from J, with 11 bases between. The CDR3 loop spans 13 amino acids. The CDR3 spells CASNAFGQETQYF. CDR3 DNA: TGTGCCAGCAATGCCTTCGGGCAAGAGACCCAGTACTTC.

The chain links TRBV6-5 to TRBJ2-1; D call uncertain. The V gene lost 5 bases and the J gene lost 10 bases, with 15 bases spanning the gap. CDR1 MNHEY and CDR2 SVGAGI come from the germline V gene. The CDR3 extends over 13 amino acids. The CDR3 sequence: CASSQSKGSEQFF. The DNA for the CDR3 is TGTGCCAGCAGTCAGAGTAAGGGAAGCGAGCAGTTCTTC.

V and J are TRBV4-1 and TRBJ2-7; 8 positions agree with TRBD1. The J segment lost 0 bases and the V segment lost 4 bases, leaving 11 bases of the junction unmatched. CDR1 MGHRA and CDR2 YSYEKL come from the germline V gene. The CDR3 length is 17 residues. In nucleotides, the CDR3 is TGCGCCAGCAGCCGTCGCCCCGGGACAGGAGACTCCTACGAGCAGTACTTC. It specifies CASSRRPGTGDSYEQYF.

V gene TRBV29-1 combines with J gene TRBJ1-2, with TRBD1 as a possible D gene (5 bases). Germline V CDR1 and CDR2: SQVTM, ANQGSEA. V lost 3 bases, J lost 3 bases, and 20 bases lay in between. The CDR3 totals 16 residues. The CDR3 loop is CSVDKSRRGKDYGYTF. The CDR3 region has the DNA TGCAGCGTTGATAAATCTCGACGGGGGAAGGACTATGGCTACACCTTC.

The chain couples TRBV28 to TRBJ2-7, with TRBD1 matching 10 bases. CDR1 and CDR2 from the germline V gene are MDHEN and SYDVKM. The V gene end was trimmed by 6 bases and the J gene end by 4 bases; junction bases not matched to a gene: 9. The CDR3 is 15 amino acids. This CDR3 is CASRTRQGAQYEQYF. The CDR3 DNA reads TGTGCCAGCAGGACCCGACAGGGGGCGCAGTACGAGCAGTACTTC.

This chain links TRBV10-3 with TRBJ2-2; D possibly corresponds to TRBD2 (5 bases). CDR1 ENHRY and CDR2 SYGVKD come from the germline V gene. V was trimmed by 6 bases and J by 3 bases, leaving 11 bases between them. The length of the CDR3 is 14 residues. In DNA, the CDR3 is TGTGCCATCAGACCCAGCGGAGACACCGGGGAGCTGTTTTTT. It yields the protein CAIRPSGDTGELFF.

The sample holds a few counts of this clone. The chain links TRBV11-1 to TRBJ2-2; TRBD2 might be the D (6 bases). CDR1 SGHAT and CDR2 FQDESV come from the germline V gene (reference sequence). V shed 5 bases and J shed 8 bases, with 21 bases lying between them. The CDR3 length is 16 residues. CDR3 nucleotide sequence: TGTGCCAGCAGCCCCCGAAGACTAGGGCGGGATGGGGAGCTGTTTTTT. It is translated as CASSPRRLGRDGELFF.

The chain employs TRBV2 and TRBJ1-1; 7 nucleotides match TRBD1. The junction had 6 bases not matched to a gene; V was cut back by 7 bases and J by 4 bases. CDR1 is SNHLY, CDR2 FYNNEI, per germline. This CDR3 is built from 13 residues. In DNA, the CDR3 is TGTGCCAGCACTAGACAGGGAGGCACTGAAGCTTTCTTT. The encoded protein is CASTRQGGTEAFF.

The chain joins TRBV7-8 to TRBJ1-5; 9 bases are shared with TRBD1. Germline loops: CDR1 SGHVS, CDR2 FQNEAQ. After removal of 8 bases from V and 7 bases from J, the junction contained 9 bases not matched to a gene. There are 14 residues in the CDR3. As DNA, the CDR3 is TGTGCCAGCTCTGCACGACAGGGGGTACAGCCCCAGCATTTT. Protein product: CASSARQGVQPQHF.